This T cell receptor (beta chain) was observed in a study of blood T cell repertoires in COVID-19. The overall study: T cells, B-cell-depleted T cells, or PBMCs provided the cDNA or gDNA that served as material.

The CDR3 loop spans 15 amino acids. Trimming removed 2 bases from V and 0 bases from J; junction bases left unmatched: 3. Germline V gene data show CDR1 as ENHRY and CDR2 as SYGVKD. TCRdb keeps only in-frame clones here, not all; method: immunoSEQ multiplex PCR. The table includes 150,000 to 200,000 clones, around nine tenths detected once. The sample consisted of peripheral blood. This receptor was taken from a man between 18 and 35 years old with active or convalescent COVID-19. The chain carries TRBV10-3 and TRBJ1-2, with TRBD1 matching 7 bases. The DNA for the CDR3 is TGTGCCATCAGTGAGAAGGGGACAGCTAACTATGGCTACACCTTC. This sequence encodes CAISEKGTANYGYTF.